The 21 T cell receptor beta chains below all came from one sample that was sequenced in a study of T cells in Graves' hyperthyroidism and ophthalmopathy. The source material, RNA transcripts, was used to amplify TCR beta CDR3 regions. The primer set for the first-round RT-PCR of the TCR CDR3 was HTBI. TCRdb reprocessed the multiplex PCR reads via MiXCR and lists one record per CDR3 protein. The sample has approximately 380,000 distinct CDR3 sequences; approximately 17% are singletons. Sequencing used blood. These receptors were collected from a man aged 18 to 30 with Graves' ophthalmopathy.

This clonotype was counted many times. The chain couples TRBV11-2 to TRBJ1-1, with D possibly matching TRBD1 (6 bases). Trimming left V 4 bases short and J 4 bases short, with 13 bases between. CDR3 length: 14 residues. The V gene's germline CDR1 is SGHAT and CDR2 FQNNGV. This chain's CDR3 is CASSSTGLPTEAFF. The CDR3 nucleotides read TGTGCCAGCAGCTCAACAGGGCTCCCCACTGAAGCTTTCTTT.

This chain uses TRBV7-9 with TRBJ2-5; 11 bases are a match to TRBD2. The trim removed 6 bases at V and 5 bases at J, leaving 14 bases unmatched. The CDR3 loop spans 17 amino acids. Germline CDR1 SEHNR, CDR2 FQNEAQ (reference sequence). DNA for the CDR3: TGTGCCAGCAGTCGGGACTCTAGCGGGGGGTATGAGGAGACCCAGTACTTC. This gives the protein CASSRDSSGGYEETQYF.

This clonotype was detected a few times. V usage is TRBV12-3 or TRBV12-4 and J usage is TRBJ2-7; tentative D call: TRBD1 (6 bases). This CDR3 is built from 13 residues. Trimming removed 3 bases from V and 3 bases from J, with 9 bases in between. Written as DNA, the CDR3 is TGTGCCAGCAGTTTCGGACAGATCTACGAGCAGTACTTC. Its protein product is CASSFGQIYEQYF.

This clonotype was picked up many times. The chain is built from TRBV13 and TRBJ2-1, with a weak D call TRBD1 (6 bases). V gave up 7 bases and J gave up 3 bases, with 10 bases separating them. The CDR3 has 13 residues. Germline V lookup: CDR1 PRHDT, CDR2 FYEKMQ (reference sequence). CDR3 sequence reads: CASTSDSYNEQFF. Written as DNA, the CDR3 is TGTGCCAGCACCTCGGACAGCTACAATGAGCAGTTCTTC.

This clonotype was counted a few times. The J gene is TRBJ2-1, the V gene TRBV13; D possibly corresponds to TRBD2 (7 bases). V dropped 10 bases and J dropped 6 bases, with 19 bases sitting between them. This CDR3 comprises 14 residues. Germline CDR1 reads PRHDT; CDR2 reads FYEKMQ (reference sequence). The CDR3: CATTRGRGGNEQFF. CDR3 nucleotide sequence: TGTGCCACCACTAGGGGGAGGGGCGGCAATGAGCAGTTCTTC.

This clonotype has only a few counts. The DNA of the CDR3 is TGTGCCAGCAGCCGCCCCTTAGGGAACACCGGGGAGCTGTTTTTT. It specifies CASSRPLGNTGELFF. The gene calls are TRBV28 and TRBJ2-2; no clear D gene. Trimming cost V 6 bases and J 1 base, with 12 bases left between them. Germline CDR1 reads MDHEN; CDR2 reads SYDVKM. The CDR3 length is 15 residues.

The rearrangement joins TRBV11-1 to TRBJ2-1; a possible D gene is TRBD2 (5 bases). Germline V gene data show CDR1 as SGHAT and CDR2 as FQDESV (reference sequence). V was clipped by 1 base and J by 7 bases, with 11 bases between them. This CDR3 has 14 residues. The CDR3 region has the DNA TGTGCCAGCAGCTTAGAGCCTTCGGGGAATGAGCAGTTCTTC. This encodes CASSLEPSGNEQFF.

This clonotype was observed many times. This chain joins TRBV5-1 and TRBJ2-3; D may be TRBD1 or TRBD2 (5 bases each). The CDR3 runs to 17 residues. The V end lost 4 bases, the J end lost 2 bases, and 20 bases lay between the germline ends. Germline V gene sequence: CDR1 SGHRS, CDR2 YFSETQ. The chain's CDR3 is CASSPYEQGVLTDTQYF. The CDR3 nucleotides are TGCGCCAGCAGCCCCTATGAGCAGGGAGTACTCACAGATACGCAGTATTTT.

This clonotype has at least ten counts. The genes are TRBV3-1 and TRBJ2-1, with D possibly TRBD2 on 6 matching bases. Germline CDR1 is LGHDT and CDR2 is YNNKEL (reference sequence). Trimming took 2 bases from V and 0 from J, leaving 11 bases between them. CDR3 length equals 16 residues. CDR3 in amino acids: CASSQRRGSSYNEQFF. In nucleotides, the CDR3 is TGTGCCAGCAGCCAAAGACGGGGGAGCTCCTACAATGAGCAGTTCTTC.

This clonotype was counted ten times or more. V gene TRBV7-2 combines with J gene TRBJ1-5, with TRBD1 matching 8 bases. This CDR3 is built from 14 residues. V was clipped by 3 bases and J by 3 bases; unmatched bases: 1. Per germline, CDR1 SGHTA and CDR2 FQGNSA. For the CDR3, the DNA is TGTGCCAGCAGCTTGACAGGGGACAATCAGCCCCAGCATTTT. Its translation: CASSLTGDNQPQHF.

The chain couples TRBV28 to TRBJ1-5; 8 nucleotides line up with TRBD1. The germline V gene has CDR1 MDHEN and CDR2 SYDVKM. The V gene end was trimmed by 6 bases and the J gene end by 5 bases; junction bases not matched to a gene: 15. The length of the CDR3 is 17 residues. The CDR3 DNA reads TGTGCCAGCAGCCCCCCCTGGGCAGGGGGCGCCGATCAGCCCCAGCATTTT. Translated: CASSPPWAGGADQPQHF.

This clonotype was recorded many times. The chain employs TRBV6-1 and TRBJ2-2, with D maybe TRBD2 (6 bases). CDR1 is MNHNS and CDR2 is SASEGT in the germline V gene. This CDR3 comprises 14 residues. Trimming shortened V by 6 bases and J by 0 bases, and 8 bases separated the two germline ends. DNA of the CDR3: TGTGCCAGCAGGCGGGGATCGAACACCGGGGAGCTGTTTTTT. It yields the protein CASRRGSNTGELFF.

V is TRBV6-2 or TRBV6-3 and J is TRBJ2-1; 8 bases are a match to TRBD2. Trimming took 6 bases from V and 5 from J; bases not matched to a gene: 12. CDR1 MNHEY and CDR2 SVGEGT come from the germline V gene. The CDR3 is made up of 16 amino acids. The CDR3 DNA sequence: TGTGCCAGCAGCCCCCACCCGGGGGGGCCCGACAATGAGCAGTTCTTC. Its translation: CASSPHPGGPDNEQFF.

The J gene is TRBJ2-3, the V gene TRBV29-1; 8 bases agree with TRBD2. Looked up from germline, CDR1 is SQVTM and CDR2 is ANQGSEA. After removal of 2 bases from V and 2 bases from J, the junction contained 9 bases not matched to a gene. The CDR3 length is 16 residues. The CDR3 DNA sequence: TGCAGCGTTGAAATATGGTCTAGCGGGTACACAGATACGCAGTATTTT. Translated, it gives CSVEIWSSGYTDTQYF.

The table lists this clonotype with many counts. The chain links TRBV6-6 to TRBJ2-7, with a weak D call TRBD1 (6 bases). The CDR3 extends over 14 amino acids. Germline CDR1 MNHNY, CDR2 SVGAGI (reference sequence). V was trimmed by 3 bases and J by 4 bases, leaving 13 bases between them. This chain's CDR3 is CASSYRGRGYEQYF. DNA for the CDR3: TGTGCCAGCAGTTATCGGGGCAGGGGATACGAGCAGTACTTC.

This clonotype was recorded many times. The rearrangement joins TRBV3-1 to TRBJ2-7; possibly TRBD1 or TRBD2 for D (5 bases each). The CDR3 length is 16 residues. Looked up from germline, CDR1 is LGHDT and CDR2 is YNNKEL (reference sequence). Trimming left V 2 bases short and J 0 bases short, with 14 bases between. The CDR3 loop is CASSQTAGTVSYEQYF. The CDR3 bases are TGTGCCAGCAGCCAAACAGCCGGGACGGTCTCCTACGAGCAGTACTTC.

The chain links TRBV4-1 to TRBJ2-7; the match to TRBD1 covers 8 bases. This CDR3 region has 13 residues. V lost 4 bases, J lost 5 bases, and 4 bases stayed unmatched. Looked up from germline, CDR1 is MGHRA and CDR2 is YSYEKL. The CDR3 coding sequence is TGCGCCAGCAGCCCGACAGGGGACCACGAGCAGTACTTC. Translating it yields CASSPTGDHEQYF.

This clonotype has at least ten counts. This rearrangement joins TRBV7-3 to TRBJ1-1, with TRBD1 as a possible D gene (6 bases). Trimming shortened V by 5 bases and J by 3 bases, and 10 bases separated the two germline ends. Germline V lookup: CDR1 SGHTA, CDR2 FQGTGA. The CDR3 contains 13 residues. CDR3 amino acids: CASSRYRDTEAFF. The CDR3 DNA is TGTGCCAGCAGCCGATACAGGGACACTGAAGCTTTCTTT.

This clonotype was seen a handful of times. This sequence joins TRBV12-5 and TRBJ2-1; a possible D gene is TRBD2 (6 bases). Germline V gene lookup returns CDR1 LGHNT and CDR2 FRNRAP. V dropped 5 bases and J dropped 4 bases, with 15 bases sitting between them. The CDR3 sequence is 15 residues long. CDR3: CASGPGGRSYNEQFF. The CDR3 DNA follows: TGTGCTAGTGGTCCCGGGGGTCGGTCGTACAATGAGCAGTTCTTC.

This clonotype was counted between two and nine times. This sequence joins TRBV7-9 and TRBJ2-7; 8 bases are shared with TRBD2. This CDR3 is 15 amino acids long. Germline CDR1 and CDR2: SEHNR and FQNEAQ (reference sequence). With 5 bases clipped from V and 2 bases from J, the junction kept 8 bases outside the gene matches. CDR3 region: CASSRDGGRTYEQYF. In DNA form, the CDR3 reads TGTGCCAGCAGCCGGGACGGCGGGAGGACCTACGAGCAGTACTTC.

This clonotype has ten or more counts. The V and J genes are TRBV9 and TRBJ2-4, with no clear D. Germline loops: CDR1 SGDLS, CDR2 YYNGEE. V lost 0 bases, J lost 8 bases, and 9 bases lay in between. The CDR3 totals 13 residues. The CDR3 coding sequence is TGTGCCAGCAGCGTAGGAGTGGTTGACATTCAGTACTTC. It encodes CASSVGVVDIQYF.